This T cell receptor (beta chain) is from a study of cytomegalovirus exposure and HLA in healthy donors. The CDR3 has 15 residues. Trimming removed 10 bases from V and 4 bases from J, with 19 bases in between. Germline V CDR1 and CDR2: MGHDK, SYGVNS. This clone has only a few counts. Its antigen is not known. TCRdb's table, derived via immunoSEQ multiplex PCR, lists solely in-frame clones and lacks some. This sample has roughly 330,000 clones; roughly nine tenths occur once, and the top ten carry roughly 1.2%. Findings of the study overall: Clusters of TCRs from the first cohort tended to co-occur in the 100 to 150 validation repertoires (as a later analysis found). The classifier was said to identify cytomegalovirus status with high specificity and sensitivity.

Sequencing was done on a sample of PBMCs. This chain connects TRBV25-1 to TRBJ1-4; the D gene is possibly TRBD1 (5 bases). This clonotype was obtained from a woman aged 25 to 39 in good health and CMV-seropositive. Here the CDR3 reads CAKVLLGRINEKLFF. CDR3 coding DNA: TGTGCCAAGGTTCTCCTGGGGCGGATTAATGAAAAACTGTTTTTT.